Sequencing of this T cell receptor beta chain was carried out in a study of response to subunit inactivated influenza vaccine. Study observations and caveats: Authors suggested each seasonal influenza vaccination recruits few new T cells.

Remarks on this clonotype: Its antigen remains unknown. Relative to the germline gene, one junction end is altered; a read error may explain this.

CDR1 is SSHAT, CDR2 FNYEAQ, per germline (reference sequence). This CDR3 comprises 15 residues. One entry per CDR3 protein, called by TCRdb with MiXCR from the RT-PCR reads. This sample carries about 650,000 distinct CDR3 sequences, around 15% of them seen once, and the ten largest clones take around 7.6%. This chain joins TRBV7-7 and TRBJ2-5; 8 bases align to TRBD1. The material was PBMCs from blood, obtained 14 days before vaccination. This receptor was identified in a man in his forties or fifties who received an inactivated influenza vaccine. The CDR3 sequence is CASSPPRTGKETQYF. The CDR3, as DNA: TGTGCTAGCAGCCCCCCCCGGACAGGGAAAGAGACCCAGTACTTC.